These 28 T cell receptor beta chains were all obtained from the same sample, sequenced in a study of beta chain features in type 1 diabetes. As every portion of the isolated RNA was reverse transcribed, the sequencing read expressed TCRB transcripts. The repertoire was sequenced with immunoSEQ multiplex PCR; TCRdb's copy has only in-frame clones and lacks some. Counted here are under 450,000 clones, approximately 16% occurring once; the ten biggest clones make up roughly 0.017%. Sequenced input: naive CD4+ T cells from blood. These receptors came from a young woman in good health.

This clone was counted only a few times. The V call is TRBV4-1, the J call TRBJ2-7; TRBD2 matches at 9 bases. V dropped 1 base and J dropped 7; count of bases not matched to a gene: 8. This CDR3 has 15 amino acids. Germline V gene lookup returns CDR1 MGHRA and CDR2 YSYEKL. The CDR3 DNA reads as TGCGCCAGCAGCCAAGCCGCGGGAGGGGTCAGGGAGCAGTACTTC. Amino acids: CASSQAAGGVREQYF.

This clone was counted only a few times. The V and J genes are TRBV27 and TRBJ2-7; tentative D call: TRBD2 (6 bases). The CDR3 consists of 14 residues. Trimming removed 2 bases from V and 8 bases from J, with 16 bases in between. Germline CDR1 MNHEY, CDR2 SMNVEV (reference sequence). The CDR3 here is CASSLGGVGAKQYF. For the CDR3, the DNA is TGTGCCAGCAGTTTAGGCGGGGTTGGGGCTAAGCAGTACTTC.

This clone was seen a handful of times. The chain carries TRBV7-2 and TRBJ2-7, with D possibly TRBD1 on 6 matching bases. The CDR3 covers 14 residues. V lost 5 bases and J lost 0, with 11 bases in between. The V gene's germline CDR1 is SGHTA and CDR2 FQGNSA. The CDR3 nucleotides read TGTGCCAGCAGCCCCAGACAGGCCTCCTACGAGCAGTACTTC. Encoded protein: CASSPRQASYEQYF.

The J gene is TRBJ1-5, the V gene TRBV30, with 10 bases that match TRBD1. Germline V CDR1 and CDR2: GTSNPN, SVGIG (reference sequence). There are 15 residues in the CDR3. V lost 3 bases, J lost 0 bases, and 2 bases stayed unmatched. The CDR3 sequence: CAWRGTGASNQPQHF. In DNA, the CDR3 is TGTGCCTGGAGGGGGACAGGGGCTAGCAATCAGCCCCAGCATTTT. Supplemented by reference TRBV30 and TRBJ1-5, the full variable domain reads SQTIHQWPATLVQPVGSPLSLECTVEGTSNPNLYWYRQAAGRGLQLLFYSVGIGQISSEVPQNLSASRPQDRQFILSSKKLLLSDSGFYLCAWRGTGASNQPQHFGDGTRLSIL.

The chain employs TRBV28 and TRBJ2-7; 8 bases agree with TRBD1. The trim removed 11 bases at V and 0 bases at J, leaving 9 bases unmatched. Germline V gene sequence: CDR1 MDHEN, CDR2 SYDVKM. The CDR3 consists of 14 residues. CDR3 in amino acids: CAALRDRTSYEQYF. CDR3 DNA: TGTGCCGCCCTGAGGGACAGGACCTCCTACGAGCAGTACTTC.

This clone was detected a few times. J is TRBJ2-3 and V is TRBV6-4; maybe TRBD2 (6 bases). Germline V gives CDR1 MRHNA, CDR2 SNTAGT. The CDR3 has 17 residues. Trimming left V 4 bases short and J 2 bases short, with 19 bases between. The CDR3 is CASSVELASQTTDTQYF. Written as DNA, the CDR3 is TGTGCCAGCAGTGTCGAACTAGCTTCACAGACCACAGATACGCAGTATTTT.

The chain links TRBV30 to TRBJ2-1; 12 positions match TRBD2. Losses at the gene ends were 1 base for V and 9 bases for J; bases not matched to a gene: 10. Germline V gene sequence: CDR1 GTSNPN, CDR2 SVGIG (reference sequence). This CDR3 contains 16 residues. Here the CDR3 DNA reads TGTGCCTGGAGTGGAGTTCCTAGCGGGAGGGCCGGTGAGCAGTTCTTC. Protein: CAWSGVPSGRAGEQFF.

This chain uses TRBV15 with TRBJ1-2, with no clear D. CDR3 length equals 14 residues. V was pared by 1 base and J by 6 bases, with 12 bases between. The V gene's germline CDR1 is LNHNV and CDR2 YYDKDF (reference sequence). The CDR3 region is CATSRGDTGDGYTF. The CDR3 DNA is TGTGCCACCAGCAGAGGAGACACCGGTGATGGCTACACCTTC.

This clone was observed a handful of times. This chain connects TRBV5-4 to TRBJ2-3; weak D call: TRBD2 (5 bases). Trimming stripped 0 bases from V and 2 bases from J, with 10 bases between. The CDR3 spans 15 residues. Germline V gives CDR1 SGHNT, CDR2 YYREEE (reference sequence). The chain's CDR3 is CASSLDQRSTDTQYF. In nucleotides, the CDR3 is TGTGCCAGCAGCTTGGATCAGCGGTCCACAGATACGCAGTATTTT. Based on the CDR3 plus reference TRBV5-4 and TRBJ2-3, the full variable domain is ETGVTQSPTHLIKTRGQQVTLRCSSQSGHNTVSWYQQALGQGPQFIFQYYREEENGRGNFPPRFSGLQFPNYSSELNVNALELDDSALYLCASSLDQRSTDTQYFGPGTRLTVL.

The chain employs TRBV30 and TRBJ1-1; 7 positions match TRBD1. The CDR3 runs to 15 residues. Unmatched junction bases numbered 13, after V lost 4 bases and J lost 5 bases. CDR1 is GTSNPN and CDR2 is SVGIG in the germline V gene (reference sequence). CDR3 residues: CAWTLAAGGITEAFF. In DNA form, the CDR3 reads TGTGCCTGGACTTTAGCGGCAGGGGGAATTACTGAAGCTTTCTTT. The variable domain in full, completed from reference TRBV30 and TRBJ1-1, reads SQTIHQWPATLVQPVGSPLSLECTVEGTSNPNLYWYRQAAGRGLQLLFYSVGIGQISSEVPQNLSASRPQDRQFILSSKKLLLSDSGFYLCAWTLAAGGITEAFFGQGTRLTVV.

This clone appeared a few times. The chain is built from TRBV6-1 and TRBJ2-4, with D possibly being TRBD1 (8 bases). This CDR3 has 14 residues. Deletions cut 6 bases from V and 6 bases from J, with 15 bases between. The V gene's germline CDR1 is MNHNS and CDR2 SASEGT. The CDR3 DNA is TGTGCCAGCAGCGTGACAGGGGAGGGAAACATTCAGTACTTC. It yields the protein CASSVTGEGNIQYF.

This clone came up a few times. This sequence joins TRBV4-1 and TRBJ1-1; 9 nucleotides align to TRBD1. V lost 6 bases and J lost 7; bases outside the gene matches: 3. The CDR3 is 12 residues long. Looked up from germline, CDR1 is MGHRA and CDR2 is YSYEKL. The CDR3 protein is CASSRQGDEAFF. CDR3 coding DNA: TGCGCCAGCAGTAGACAGGGGGATGAAGCTTTCTTT.

This clone was counted only a few times. The J gene is TRBJ1-1, the V gene TRBV2; D remains unclear. This CDR3 has 11 residues. V was trimmed by 5 bases and J by 7 bases, leaving 8 bases between them. Germline CDR1 SNHLY, CDR2 FYNNEI. As DNA, the CDR3 is TGTGCCAGCAGTTATCAGGTTGAAGCTTTCTTT. Protein: CASSYQVEAFF.

This clone showed up just a few times. The chain couples TRBV5-1 to TRBJ2-1; 14 bases align to TRBD2. The V and J ends lost 6 bases and 3 bases, in that order; junction bases with no gene match: 5. Germline V gene sequence: CDR1 SGHRS, CDR2 YFSETQ. This CDR3 has 16 residues. The CDR3 DNA sequence: TGCGCCAGCACTGTGACTAGCGGGGGGGTCTACAATGAGCAGTTCTTC. Translation gives CASTVTSGGVYNEQFF.

This chain uses TRBV7-9 with TRBJ2-5, with 7 nucleotides matching TRBD1. Germline V gene data show CDR1 as SEHNR and CDR2 as FQNEAQ (reference sequence). V lost 2 bases to trimming and J lost 5 bases; unmatched junction nucleotides: 5. The CDR3 length is 14 residues. DNA of the CDR3: TGTGCCAGCAGCTTAAAGGGGGCAGGGGAGACCCAGTACTTC. It encodes CASSLKGAGETQYF. The complete variable domain, with remaining parts taken from reference TRBV7-9 and TRBJ2-5, reads DTGVSQNPRHKITKRGQNVTFRCDPISEHNRLYWYRQTLGQGPEFLTYFQNEAQLEKSRLLSDRFSAERPKGSFSTLEIQRTEQGDSAMYLCASSLKGAGETQYFGPGTRLLVL.

This clone was seen more than once but under ten times. This chain joins TRBV28 and TRBJ2-2; D perhaps matches TRBD1 (5 bases). CDR3 size: 13 residues. Germline V lookup: CDR1 MDHEN, CDR2 SYDVKM. V was cut by 7 bases and J by 1 base, with 7 bases left in between. The CDR3 spells CASTDKNTGELFF. CDR3 sequence (DNA): TGTGCCAGCACGGACAAGAACACCGGGGAGCTGTTTTTT.

This rearrangement joins TRBV25-1 to TRBJ2-2; possibly TRBD2 for D (6 bases). V gave up 2 bases and J gave up 5 bases, with 6 bases separating them. This CDR3 is built from 13 residues. CDR1 and CDR2 (germline): MGHDK, SYGVNS. CDR3 DNA: TGTGCCAGCAGTGAACGGGGGACCGGGGAGCTGTTTTTT. Protein: CASSERGTGELFF.

The table lists this clone with a few counts. At the DNA level, this CDR3 is encoded by other sequences in the same sample as well. This chain links TRBV18 with TRBJ2-7; 7 bases align to TRBD2. CDR1 and CDR2 (germline): KGHSH, LQKENI. V was clipped by 3 bases and J by 0 bases; unmatched bases: 2. CDR3 length: 14 residues. CDR3 amino acids: CASSPGGSSYEQYF. In nucleotides, the CDR3 is TGTGCCAGCTCACCGGGAGGGAGCTCCTACGAGCAGTACTTC.

The V call is TRBV19, the J call TRBJ2-3; D unresolved. Trimming shortened V by 1 base and J by 5 bases, and 7 bases separated the two germline ends. In germline, CDR1 is LNHDA, CDR2 SQIVND (reference sequence). The CDR3 has 13 amino acids. The CDR3 here is CASSIGRGDTQYF. CDR3 nucleotide sequence: TGTGCCAGTAGTATAGGAAGAGGAGATACGCAGTATTTT.

This clone turned up a few times. This rearrangement joins TRBV4-2 to TRBJ2-3; the match to TRBD2 covers 11 bases. Per germline, CDR1 LGHNA and CDR2 YNFKEQ. The CDR3 runs to 17 residues. V was pared by 1 base and J by 2 bases, with 5 bases of the junction left unmatched. The CDR3 nucleotides are TGTGCCAGCAGCCAAGTCCTAGCGGGAGGAATCACAGATACGCAGTATTTT. Amino acids: CASSQVLAGGITDTQYF.

This clone occurred a few times. The chain employs TRBV15 and TRBJ1-1; 10 bases map to TRBD1. Trimming took 3 bases from V and 5 from J; bases not matched to a gene: 3. This CDR3 contains 14 residues. The germline V gene has CDR1 LNHNV and CDR2 YYDKDF (reference sequence). Here the CDR3 reads CATSRDRGYTEAFF. Here the CDR3 DNA reads TGTGCCACCAGCAGGGACAGGGGGTATACTGAAGCTTTCTTT.

CDR3 sequence reads: CASSLSFTGGTEAFF. The CDR3 DNA reads as TGTGCCAGCAGTTTATCCTTTACAGGGGGGACTGAAGCTTTCTTT. This rearrangement joins TRBV28 to TRBJ1-1, with 8 bases aligning to TRBD1. With V trimmed by 1 base and J by 5 bases, 6 bases remained unmatched. Per germline, CDR1 MDHEN and CDR2 SYDVKM. This CDR3 comprises 15 residues.

The CDR3 spells CASSQELSGNTEAFF. CDR3 nucleotides: TGCGCCAGCAGCCAAGAGTTAAGCGGGAACACTGAAGCTTTCTTT. V is TRBV4-1 and J is TRBJ1-1; D gene ambiguous. Trimming took off 0 bases at V and 1 base at J, with 9 bases between the two ends. CDR1 and CDR2 from the germline V gene are MGHRA and YSYEKL. The CDR3 runs to 15 residues.

The genes are TRBV7-9 and TRBJ1-1; D is unresolved. Deletions cut 5 bases from V and 1 base from J, with 8 bases between. The CDR3 has 13 residues. Germline CDR1 SEHNR, CDR2 FQNEAQ (reference sequence). The CDR3 coding sequence is TGTGCCAGCAGCCACTCGGGGAACACTGAAGCTTTCTTT. It translates to CASSHSGNTEAFF.

A remark on this clone: The same CDR3 can be traced to other DNA sequences in this sample. The rearrangement uses TRBV29-1 and TRBJ2-7, with D perhaps matching TRBD1 (6 bases). The CDR3 spans 11 residues. The germline V gene encodes CDR1 SQVTM and CDR2 ANQGSEA. The V end lost 5 bases, the J end lost 3 bases, and 8 bases lay between the germline ends. The CDR3 here is CSVRGSYEQYF. DNA of the CDR3: TGCAGCGTTAGGGGGAGCTACGAGCAGTACTTC.

This clone turned up a few times. V is TRBV15 and J is TRBJ1-1; D perhaps matches TRBD1 (5 bases). V shed 6 bases and J shed 0 bases, with 11 bases lying between them. Germline CDR1 is LNHNV and CDR2 is YYDKDF (reference sequence). The CDR3 loop spans 14 amino acids. CDR3 sequence reads: CATRGGTLNTEAFF. CDR3 DNA sequence: TGTGCCACCAGAGGAGGGACCCTGAACACTGAAGCTTTCTTT.

Only a few counts were recorded for this clone. Here the CDR3 DNA reads TGTGCCAGCAGTTACCCGATTGGACAGCTTTATGGCTACACCTTC. The encoded protein is CASSYPIGQLYGYTF. The chain carries TRBV6-5 and TRBJ1-2; D possibly corresponds to TRBD1 (6 bases). The germline V gene encodes CDR1 MNHEY and CDR2 SVGAGI. Between the trimmed V and J ends, which lost 2 bases and 5 bases, there was a span of 15 bases. The CDR3 covers 15 residues.

This chain uses TRBV2 with TRBJ2-3; perhaps TRBD2 as D (5 bases). CDR3 length: 13 amino acids. V gave up 8 bases and J gave up 2 bases, with 11 bases separating them. Germline-derived CDR1 and CDR2 are SNHLY and FYNNEI. The CDR3 is CASGRVNTDTQYF. Here the CDR3 DNA reads TGTGCCAGCGGGCGGGTAAACACAGATACGCAGTATTTT.